A selection of T cell receptor beta chains follows, all from one sample in a study of technical replicates of blood from several donors. This table comes from immunoSEQ multiplex PCR, and its TCRdb copy is limited to in-frame clones, with some not included. Of approximately 81,000 clones in the sample, more than 90% were seen once. Specimen: T cells isolated from PBMCs. These receptors were collected from a human donor in good health. Each CDR3 is given with its conserved first and last residue. The D gene is left open where the match is weak. Rows give clone size only sometimes, using once, few, many, or a class for an expanded clone.

DNA: TGTGCCGCTGCTGGGGCCGGGCATCAGCCCCAGCATTTT; CDR3: CAAAGAGHQPQHF; D: -; size: -; V: TRBV6-1; J: TRBJ1-5
DNA: TGTGCCAGCAGCTTTGGGCCCACCAGCTCTGGAAACACCATATATTTT; CDR3: CASSFGPTSSGNTIYF; D: -; size: -; V: TRBV11-2; J: TRBJ1-3
DNA: TGTGCCATCAGCCAGGACAGAACCAACTACAATGAGCAGTTCTTC; CDR3: CAISQDRTNYNEQFF; D: -; size: -; V: TRBV10-3; J: TRBJ2-1
DNA: TGCAGCGTCGGGGCTAGCGTATCCTACGAGCAGTACTTC; CDR3: CSVGASVSYEQYF; D: -; size: -; V: TRBV29-1; J: TRBJ2-7
DNA: TGTGCCAGCAGCTTAGAGACAGGGGGCACTGAAGCTTTCTTT; CDR3: CASSLETGGTEAFF; D: TRBD1; size: once; V: TRBV13; J: TRBJ1-1
DNA: TGTGCCTGGGGGGATCGACTAGCGGGAGGTATGGAGTACTTC; CDR3: CAWGDRLAGGMEYF; D: TRBD2; size: -; V: TRBV30; J: TRBJ2-7
DNA: TGCGCCAGCAGCAAGGACAGTCAGATCTCTGGAAACACCATATATTTT; CDR3: CASSKDSQISGNTIYF; D: -; size: once; V: TRBV5-1; J: TRBJ1-3
DNA: TGCGCCAGCAGCCAACCGGGATCTGAAGCTTTCTTT; CDR3: CASSQPGSEAFF; D: -; size: -; V: TRBV4-1; J: TRBJ1-1
DNA: TGTGCCAGCACCATGGGAACTAGCGGGCCTCGGGGCTACGAGCAGTACTTC; CDR3: CASTMGTSGPRGYEQYF; D: TRBD2; size: -; V: TRBV27; J: TRBJ2-7
DNA: TGTGCCAGTAGTGTTCCCGGGACAGCTAACTATGGCTACACCTTC; CDR3: CASSVPGTANYGYTF; D: TRBD1; size: -; V: TRBV19; J: TRBJ1-2
DNA: TGTGCCAGCAGCTCGGGGACTAGCGGGATTTACGAGCAGTACTTC; CDR3: CASSSGTSGIYEQYF; D: TRBD2; size: -; V: TRBV5-4; J: TRBJ2-7
DNA: TGCAGCGTTGAGAGCAGGCTATACAATGAGCAGTTCTTC; CDR3: CSVESRLYNEQFF; D: -; size: -; V: TRBV29-1; J: TRBJ2-1
DNA: TGTGCCTCCACCGGTTCCGGGGAGCTGTTTTTT; CDR3: CASTGSGELFF; D: -; size: once; V: TRBV30; J: TRBJ2-2